Listed here is a single T cell receptor beta chain. Its antigen is still unknown. No qualities accompany the bases; no much larger clone lies one base away. TCRbeta CDR3 regions were amplified from genomic DNA by means of the immunoSEQ Assay, a bias-controlled multiplex PCR. The original pipeline was this. The number of nucleated cells in each sample was estimated from the amplification of reference gene primers within the assay. To quantify the absolute abundance of each unique TCRbeta CDR3 rearrangement, sequence reads were collapsed and filtered. For each sample, productive Simpson clonality was calculated as the square root of Simpson's diversity index across productive rearrangements. Held by TCRdb, this immuneACCESS table contains in-frame sequences only and omits some clones. Under half of the omission traces to an unresolved V gene where checked; the cause of the rest is unknown. From that table come the V and J calls and clone size; the DNA was used to work out D and trimming. The sample table lists around 100,000 clones, 70% to 90% of them with a count of one. 1.1% to 1.5% of the sample belongs to the ten largest clones.

The data derive from a study of blood T cell repertoires in COVID-19 (dated by TCRdb to between 2020 and 2021). General notes on the study: Collaborator samples came from the United States, Italy and Spain and covered acute and convalescent phases of COVID-19. Subjects who had been exposed to COVID-19, were actively infected with it, or had recovered from it provided the deeply sampled blood TCRbeta repertoires that made up the dataset. Samples came from the ongoing ImmuneRACE study (first 160 participants) plus 1,254 subjects from 6 global collaborators. The material from the prospective study consisted of cDNA or gDNA derived from T cells, B-cell-depleted T cells, or PBMCs. Sample metadata almost always included a de-identified subject ID, COVID-19 status, age in years and sex. The repertoires were released in a freely available public database intended as a resource for research on the immune response to SARS-CoV-2. HLA class I and class II types, where available, came from metadata supplied by the sample provider rather than from assay-based typing. General study outcomes and caveats: How much clinical and demographic metadata was included differed by source and by participant, and the metadata was provided uncurated.

Here V drops 4 bases and J drops 3 bases, and the junction holds 3 bases not matched to any gene. Looking up the germline V gene (reference sequence) yields CDR1 SGHNT and CDR2 YYREEE. Its CDR3 holds 14 amino acids, cysteine through phenylalanine. Only the CDR3 portion is preserved as DNA: 42 bases, with reading frame beginning at the first base. Collaborating institutions collected whole blood in K2EDTA tubes following their own protocols. For TCRbeta analysis, collaborator samples were shipped as frozen whole blood, as isolated PBMCs, or as DNA extracted from either sample type. This clonotype was sampled from a man in his forties with acute or convalescent COVID-19. Sequencing was done on a sample of peripheral blood. The chain links TRBV5-4 with TRBJ2-3; 9 central bases correspond to TRBD2. The nucleotide sequence is given as TGTGCCAGCAGCCGCGGGGGGGGTACAGATACGCAGTATTTT. Its amino acids are CASSRGGGTDTQYF.